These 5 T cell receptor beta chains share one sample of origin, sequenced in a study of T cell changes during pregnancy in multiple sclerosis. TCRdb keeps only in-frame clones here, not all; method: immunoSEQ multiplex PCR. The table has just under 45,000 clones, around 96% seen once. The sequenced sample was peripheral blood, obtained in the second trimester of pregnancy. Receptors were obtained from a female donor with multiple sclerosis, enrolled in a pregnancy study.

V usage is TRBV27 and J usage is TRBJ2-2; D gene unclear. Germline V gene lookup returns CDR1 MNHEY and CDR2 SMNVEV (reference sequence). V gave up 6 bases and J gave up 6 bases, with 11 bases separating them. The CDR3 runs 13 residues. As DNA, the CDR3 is TGTGCCAGCAGCCAGCGAAACCCCGGGGAGCTGTTTTTT. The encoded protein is CASSQRNPGELFF.

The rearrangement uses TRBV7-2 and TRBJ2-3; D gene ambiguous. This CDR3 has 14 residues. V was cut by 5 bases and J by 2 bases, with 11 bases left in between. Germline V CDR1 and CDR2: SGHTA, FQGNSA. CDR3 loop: CASSLAPSTDTQYF. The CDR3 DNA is TGTGCCAGCAGCCTCGCGCCATCCACAGATACGCAGTATTTT.

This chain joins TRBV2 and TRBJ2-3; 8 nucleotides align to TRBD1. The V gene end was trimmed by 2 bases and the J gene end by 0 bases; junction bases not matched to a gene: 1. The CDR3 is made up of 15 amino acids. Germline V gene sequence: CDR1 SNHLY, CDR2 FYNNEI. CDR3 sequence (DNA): TGTGCCAGCAGTGAACAGGGGGCTAGCACAGATACGCAGTATTTT. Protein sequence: CASSEQGASTDTQYF.

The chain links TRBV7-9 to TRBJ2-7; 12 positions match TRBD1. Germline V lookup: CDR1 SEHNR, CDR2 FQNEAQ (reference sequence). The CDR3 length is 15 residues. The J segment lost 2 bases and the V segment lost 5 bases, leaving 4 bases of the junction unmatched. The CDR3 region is CASSPGTGGTYEQYF. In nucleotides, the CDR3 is TGTGCCAGCAGCCCCGGGACAGGGGGCACCTACGAGCAGTACTTC.

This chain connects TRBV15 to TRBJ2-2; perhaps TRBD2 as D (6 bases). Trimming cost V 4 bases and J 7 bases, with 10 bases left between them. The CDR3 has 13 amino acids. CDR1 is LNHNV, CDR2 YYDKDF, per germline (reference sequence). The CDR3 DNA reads TGTGCCACCAGCAAGGGGAGGATCGGGGAGCTGTTTTTT. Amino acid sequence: CATSKGRIGELFF.